The clone carrying this T cell receptor beta chain showed up just a few times. Its antigen is not identified. The method was immunoSEQ multiplex PCR; TCRdb's version includes in-frame clones alone and lacks a portion of them. The data contain approximately 360,000 clones, around 82% of them singletons. These data belong to a study of Ad26.COV2.S vaccination and SARS-CoV-2 variants. Study at large: Enrolled in COV1001, the donor was in the Ad26.COV2.S trial arm, which received the vaccine. Study-wide points: The TCR-based breadth and depth measures might underestimate overall T cell responses.

As to treatment: some 20 received Ad26.COV2.S at low or high dose, single or two shots; about 5 received placebo; per-sample allocation not given. Sampling was done on day 63 after the first vaccine or placebo injection. The individual, an adult aged 18-55 years, was a donor in Boston. In the vaccine, an Ad26 vector expressed the SARS-CoV-2 spike of the Wuhan strain. CDR3 length: 11 amino acids. V lost 5 bases to trimming and J lost 4 bases, with 4 bases between them. The germline V gene has CDR1 SGHRS and CDR2 YFSETQ. The TCR sequence derives from a person between 18 and 60 years old who received the Ad26.COV2.S COVID-19 vaccine or a placebo. The input for sequencing was peripheral blood, taken in a trial of Ad26.COV2.S vaccine versus placebo. This chain links TRBV5-1 with TRBJ1-3; no firm D call. The CDR3 loop is CASRMGNTIYF. The CDR3 DNA follows: TGCGCCAGCAGGATGGGAAACACCATATATTTT. The full variable domain, with the rest looked up from reference TRBV5-1 and TRBJ1-3, is KAGVTQTPRYLIKTRGQQVTLSCSPISGHRSVSWYQQTPGQGLQFLFEYFSETQRNKGNFPGRFSGRQFSNSRSEMNVSTLELGDSALYLCASRMGNTIYFGEGSWLTVV.